This section outlines one TCR beta chain sequence together with its context. The CDR3 contains 14 residues. Trimming took 6 bases from V and 0 from J, leaving 9 bases between them. The data are from a study of shared clonotypes between healthy human individuals. Profiled with immunoSEQ multiplex PCR; TCRdb holds only in-frame clones, not every one. Found here are around 200,000 clones, roughly 91% of them singletons; the top ten hold 0.067%. This clonotype was sampled from a woman under 40 in good health. The V and J genes are TRBV23-1 and TRBJ1-3; no firm D call. TRBV23-1 is reported as an ORF; its role is uncertain. Sequencing input: naive CD4+ T cells sorted from blood. Subset noted: CD45RA+ positively selected. CDR3 sequence (DNA): TGCGCCAGCAGGGTCAGAAGCTCTGGAAACACCATATATTTT. It translates to CASRVRSSGNTIYF.